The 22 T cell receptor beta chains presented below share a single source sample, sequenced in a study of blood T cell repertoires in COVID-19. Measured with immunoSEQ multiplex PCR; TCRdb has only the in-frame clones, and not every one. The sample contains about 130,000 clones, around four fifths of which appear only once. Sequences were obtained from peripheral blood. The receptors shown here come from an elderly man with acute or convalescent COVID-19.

The CDR3: CSVGGGSDTQYF. In nucleotides, the CDR3 is TGCAGCGTTGGAGGAGGGTCAGATACGCAGTATTTT. This chain connects TRBV29-1 to TRBJ2-3; TRBD2 is a possible D gene (6 bases). This CDR3 is built from 12 residues. Trimming removed 4 bases at V and 4 bases at J, with 9 bases between. Germline lookup yields CDR1 SQVTM and CDR2 ANQGSEA.

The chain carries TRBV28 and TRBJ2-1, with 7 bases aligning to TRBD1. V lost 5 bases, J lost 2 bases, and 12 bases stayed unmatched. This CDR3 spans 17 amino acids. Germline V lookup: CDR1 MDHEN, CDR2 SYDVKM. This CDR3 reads CASSLGRGQFTYNEQFF. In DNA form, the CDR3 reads TGTGCCAGCAGTCTCGGAAGGGGGCAGTTTACCTACAATGAGCAGTTCTTC.

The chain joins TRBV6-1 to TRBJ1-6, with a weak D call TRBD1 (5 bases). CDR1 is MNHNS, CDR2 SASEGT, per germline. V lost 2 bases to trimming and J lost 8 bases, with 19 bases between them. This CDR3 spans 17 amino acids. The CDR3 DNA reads TGTGCCAGCAGTGAACCGAAAGGGGCGGCCGTACATTCACCCCTCCACTTT. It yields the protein CASSEPKGAAVHSPLHF.

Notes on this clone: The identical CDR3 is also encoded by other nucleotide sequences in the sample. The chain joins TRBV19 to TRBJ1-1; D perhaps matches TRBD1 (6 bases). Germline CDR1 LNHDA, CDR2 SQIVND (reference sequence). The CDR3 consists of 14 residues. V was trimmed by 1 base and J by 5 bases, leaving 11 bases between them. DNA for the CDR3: TGTGCCAGTAGTATAGGAGGGGGAGGGACTGAAGCTTTCTTT. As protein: CASSIGGGGTEAFF.

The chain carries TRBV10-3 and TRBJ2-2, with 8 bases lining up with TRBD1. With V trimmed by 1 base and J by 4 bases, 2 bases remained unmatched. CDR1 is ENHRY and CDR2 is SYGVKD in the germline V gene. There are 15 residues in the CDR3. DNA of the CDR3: TGTGCCATCAGTGAGTTAGGACAGGGCACCGGGGAGCTGTTTTTT. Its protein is CAISELGQGTGELFF.

The CDR3 sequence is CASSLVRVGEQFF. In DNA, the CDR3 is TGTGCCAGCAGCTTAGTCCGGGTGGGTGAGCAGTTCTTC. This chain links TRBV7-2 with TRBJ2-1; no firm D call. V lost 1 base and J lost 9, with 10 bases in between. There are 13 residues in the CDR3. CDR1 is SGHTA and CDR2 is FQGNSA in the germline V gene. Full variable domain (outside the CDR3, taken from reference TRBV7-2 and TRBJ2-1): GAGVSQSPSNKVTEKGKDVELRCDPISGHTALYWYRQSLGQGLEFLIYFQGNSAPDKSGLPSDRFSAERTGGSVSTLTIQRTQQEDSAVYLCASSLVRVGEQFFGPGTRLTVL.

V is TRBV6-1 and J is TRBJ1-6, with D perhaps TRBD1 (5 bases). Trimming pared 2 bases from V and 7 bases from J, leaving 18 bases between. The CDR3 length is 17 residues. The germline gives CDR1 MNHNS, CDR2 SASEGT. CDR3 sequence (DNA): TGTGCCAGCAGTGAAAGGGAGCCGGGACTCATAAATTCACCCCTCCACTTT. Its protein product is CASSEREPGLINSPLHF.

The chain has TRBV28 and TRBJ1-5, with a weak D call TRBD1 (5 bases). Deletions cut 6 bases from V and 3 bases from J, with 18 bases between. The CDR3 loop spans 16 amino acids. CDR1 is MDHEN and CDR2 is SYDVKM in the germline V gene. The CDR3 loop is CASRKRHGGSNQPQHF. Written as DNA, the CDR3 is TGTGCCAGCAGGAAGCGACATGGGGGGTCCAATCAGCCCCAGCATTTT.

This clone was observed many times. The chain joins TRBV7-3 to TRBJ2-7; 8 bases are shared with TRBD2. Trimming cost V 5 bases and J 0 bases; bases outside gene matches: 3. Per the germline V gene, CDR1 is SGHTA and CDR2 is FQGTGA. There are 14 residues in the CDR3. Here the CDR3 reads CASSPGTSSYEQYF. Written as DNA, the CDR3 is TGTGCCAGCAGCCCGGGGACTAGCTCCTACGAGCAGTACTTC. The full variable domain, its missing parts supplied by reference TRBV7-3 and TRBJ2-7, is GAGVSQTPSNKVTEKGKYVELRCDPISGHTALYWYRQSLGQGPEFLIYFQGTGAADDSGLPNDRFFAVRPEGSVSTLKIQRTERGDSAVYLCASSPGTSSYEQYFGPGTRLTVT.

The CDR3 nucleotides are TGCGCCAGCAGCTTGGGTCGGGTTCGGACAGGGGGAAATGAGCAGTTCTTC. As protein: CASSLGRVRTGGNEQFF. The rearrangement uses TRBV5-1 and TRBJ2-1, with 10 bases aligning to TRBD1. The length of the CDR3 is 17 residues. From germline, CDR1 is SGHRS and CDR2 YFSETQ. Losses at the gene ends were 0 bases for V and 7 bases for J; bases not matched to a gene: 10.

CDR3 DNA: TGTGCCAGCAGTTTGAGGTTATACACTGAAGCTTTCTTT. Translating it yields CASSLRLYTEAFF. The rearrangement links TRBV12-3 or TRBV12-4 to TRBJ1-1; D ambiguous. CDR3 length equals 13 residues. Trimming left V 3 bases short and J 3 bases short, with 8 bases between.

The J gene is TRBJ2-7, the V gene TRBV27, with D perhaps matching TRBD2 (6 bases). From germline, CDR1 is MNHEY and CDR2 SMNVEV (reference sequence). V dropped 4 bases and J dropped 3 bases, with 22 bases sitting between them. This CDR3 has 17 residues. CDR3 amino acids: CASSSTSFRFGGYEQYF. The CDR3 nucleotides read TGTGCCAGCAGTTCCACATCCTTCAGATTCGGGGGCTACGAGCAGTACTTC.

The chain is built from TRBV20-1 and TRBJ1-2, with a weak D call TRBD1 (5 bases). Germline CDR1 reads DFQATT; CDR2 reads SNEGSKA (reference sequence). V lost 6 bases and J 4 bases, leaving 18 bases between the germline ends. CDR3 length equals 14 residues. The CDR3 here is CSASEGAAVYGYTF. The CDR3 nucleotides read TGCAGTGCGAGTGAAGGGGCCGCCGTCTATGGCTACACCTTC.

CDR3 coding DNA: TGTGCCAGCAGGCTGACAGGGGATCAGCCCCAGCATTTT. Its translation is CASRLTGDQPQHF. The chain recombines TRBV6-6 with TRBJ1-5; 8 bases are a match to TRBD1. CDR3 length equals 13 residues. V was clipped by 6 bases and J by 5 bases; unmatched bases: 3. Per germline, CDR1 MNHNY and CDR2 SVGAGI (reference sequence).

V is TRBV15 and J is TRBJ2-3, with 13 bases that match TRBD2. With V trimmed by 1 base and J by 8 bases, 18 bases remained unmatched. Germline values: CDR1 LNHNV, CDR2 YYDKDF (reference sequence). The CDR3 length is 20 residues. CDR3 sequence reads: CATSRATSGGAQGGRGTQYF. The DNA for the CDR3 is TGTGCCACCAGCAGAGCCACTAGCGGGGGGGCCCAAGGTGGTAGGGGTACGCAGTATTTT. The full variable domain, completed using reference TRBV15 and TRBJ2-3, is DAMVIQNPRYQVTQFGKPVTLSCSQTLNHNVMYWYQQKSSQAPKLLFHYYDKDFNNEADTPDNFQSRRPNTSFCFLDIRSPGLGDTAMYLCATSRATSGGAQGGRGTQYFGPGTRLTVL.

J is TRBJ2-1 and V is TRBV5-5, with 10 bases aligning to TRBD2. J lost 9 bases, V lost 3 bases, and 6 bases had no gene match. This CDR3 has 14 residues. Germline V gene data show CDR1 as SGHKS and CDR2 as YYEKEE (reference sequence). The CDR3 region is CASSSGTSVGEQFF. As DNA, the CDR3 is TGTGCCAGCAGCTCCGGGACTAGCGTTGGTGAGCAGTTCTTC. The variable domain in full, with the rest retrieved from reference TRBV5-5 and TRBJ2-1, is DAGVTQSPTHLIKTRGQQVTLRCSPISGHKSVSWYQQVLGQGPQFIFQYYEKEERGRGNFPDRFSARQFPNYSSELNVNALLLGDSALYLCASSSGTSVGEQFFGPGTRLTVL.

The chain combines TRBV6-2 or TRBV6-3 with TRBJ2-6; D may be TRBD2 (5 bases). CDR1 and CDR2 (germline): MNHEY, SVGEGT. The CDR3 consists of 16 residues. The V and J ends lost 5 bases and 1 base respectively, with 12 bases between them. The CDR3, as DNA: TGTGCCAGCAGTCTCACTTCGGGATCTGGGGCCAACGTCCTGACTTTC. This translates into CASSLTSGSGANVLTF.

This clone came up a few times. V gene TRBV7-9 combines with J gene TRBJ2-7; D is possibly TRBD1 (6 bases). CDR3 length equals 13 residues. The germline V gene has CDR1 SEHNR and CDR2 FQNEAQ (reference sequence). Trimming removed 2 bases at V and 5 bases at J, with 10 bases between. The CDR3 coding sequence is TGTGCCAGCAGCTTACGAAGGGGGAACGAGCAGTACTTC. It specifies CASSLRRGNEQYF.

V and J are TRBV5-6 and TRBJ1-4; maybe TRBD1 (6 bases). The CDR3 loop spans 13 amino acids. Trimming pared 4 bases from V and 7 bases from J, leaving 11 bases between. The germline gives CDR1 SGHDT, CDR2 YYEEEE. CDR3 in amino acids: CASSPHRVEKLFF. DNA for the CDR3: TGTGCCAGCAGCCCCCACAGGGTTGAAAAACTGTTTTTT.

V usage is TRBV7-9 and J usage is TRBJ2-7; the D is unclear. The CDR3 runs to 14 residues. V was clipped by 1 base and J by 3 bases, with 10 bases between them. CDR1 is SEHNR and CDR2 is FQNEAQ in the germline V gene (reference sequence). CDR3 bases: TGTGCCAGCAGCTTAGAACCTCCTAGCTACGAGCAGTACTTC. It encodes CASSLEPPSYEQYF.

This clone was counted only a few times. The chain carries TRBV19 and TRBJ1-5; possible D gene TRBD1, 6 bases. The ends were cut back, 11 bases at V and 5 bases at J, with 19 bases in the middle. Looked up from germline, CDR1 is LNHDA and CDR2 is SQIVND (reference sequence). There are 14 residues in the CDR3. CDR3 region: CAVGQQGLYQPQHF. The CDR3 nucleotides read TGTGCCGTAGGCCAACAGGGTCTTTATCAGCCCCAGCATTTT.

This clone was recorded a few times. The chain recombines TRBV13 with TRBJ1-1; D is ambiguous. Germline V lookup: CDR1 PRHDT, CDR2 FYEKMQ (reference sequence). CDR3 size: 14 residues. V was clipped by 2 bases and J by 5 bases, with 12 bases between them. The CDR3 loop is CASSLLNRVTEAFF. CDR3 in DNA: TGTGCCAGCAGCTTATTGAATCGGGTGACTGAAGCTTTCTTT.